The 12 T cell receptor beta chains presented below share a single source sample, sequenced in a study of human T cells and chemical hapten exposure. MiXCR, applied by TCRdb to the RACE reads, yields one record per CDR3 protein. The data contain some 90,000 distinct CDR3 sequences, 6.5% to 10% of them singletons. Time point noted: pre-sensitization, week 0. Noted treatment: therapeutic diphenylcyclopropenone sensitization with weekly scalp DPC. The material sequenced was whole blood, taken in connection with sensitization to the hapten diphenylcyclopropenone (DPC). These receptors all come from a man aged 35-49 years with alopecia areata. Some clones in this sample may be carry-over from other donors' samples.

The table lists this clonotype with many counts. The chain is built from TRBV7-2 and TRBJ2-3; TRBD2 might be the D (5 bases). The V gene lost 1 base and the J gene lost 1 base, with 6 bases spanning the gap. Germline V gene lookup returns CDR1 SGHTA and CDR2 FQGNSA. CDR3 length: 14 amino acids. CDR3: CASSLVSGTDTQYF. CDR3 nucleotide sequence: TGTGCCAGCAGCTTAGTTAGCGGCACAGATACGCAGTATTTT.

CDR3 sequence (DNA): TGCGCCAGCAGCTTGGACCCCCGGGGCACTGAAGCTTTCTTT. This translates into CASSLDPRGTEAFF. The chain is built from TRBV5-1 and TRBJ1-1; D not resolved. The V end was cut by 0 bases, the J end by 4 bases, with 10 bases between. The CDR3 length is 14 residues. The germline V gene has CDR1 SGHRS and CDR2 YFSETQ.

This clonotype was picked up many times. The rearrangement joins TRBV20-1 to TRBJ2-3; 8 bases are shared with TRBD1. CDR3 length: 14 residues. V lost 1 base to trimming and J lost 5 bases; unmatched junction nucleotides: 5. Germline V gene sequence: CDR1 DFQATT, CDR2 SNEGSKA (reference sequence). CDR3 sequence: CSARAQTGVDTQYF. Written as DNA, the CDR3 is TGCAGTGCTAGAGCCCAGACAGGGGTAGATACGCAGTATTTT.

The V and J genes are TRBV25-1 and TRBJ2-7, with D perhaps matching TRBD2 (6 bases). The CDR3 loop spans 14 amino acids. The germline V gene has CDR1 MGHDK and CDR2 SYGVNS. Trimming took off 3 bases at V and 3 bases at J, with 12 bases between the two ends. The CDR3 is CASSDSGTFYEQYF. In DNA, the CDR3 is TGTGCCAGCAGTGATTCCGGGACTTTCTACGAGCAGTACTTC.

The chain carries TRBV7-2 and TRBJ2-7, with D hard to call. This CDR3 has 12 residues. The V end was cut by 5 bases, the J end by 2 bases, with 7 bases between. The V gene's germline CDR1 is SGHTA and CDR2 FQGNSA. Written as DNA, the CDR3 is TGTGCCAGCAGCCCCACGCCCTACGAGCAGTACTTC. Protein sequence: CASSPTPYEQYF.

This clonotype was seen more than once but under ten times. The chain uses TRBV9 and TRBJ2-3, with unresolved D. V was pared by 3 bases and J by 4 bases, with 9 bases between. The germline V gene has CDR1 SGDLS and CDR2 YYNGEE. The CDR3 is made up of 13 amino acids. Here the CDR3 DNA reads TGTGCCAGCAGCGAGGGTCCTGCAGATACGCAGTATTTT. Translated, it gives CASSEGPADTQYF.

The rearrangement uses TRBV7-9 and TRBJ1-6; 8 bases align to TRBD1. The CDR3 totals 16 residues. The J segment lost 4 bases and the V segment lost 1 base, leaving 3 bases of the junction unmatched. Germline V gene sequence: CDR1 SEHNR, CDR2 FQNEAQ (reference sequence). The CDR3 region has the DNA TGTGCCAGCAGCTTAGACACAGGGGGATATAATTCACCCCTCCACTTT. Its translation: CASSLDTGGYNSPLHF.

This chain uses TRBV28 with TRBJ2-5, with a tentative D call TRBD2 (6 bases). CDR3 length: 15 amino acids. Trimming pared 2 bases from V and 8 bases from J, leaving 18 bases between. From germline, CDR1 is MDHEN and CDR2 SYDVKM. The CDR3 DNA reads TGTGCCAGCAGTTTAGGAGGGAGTGGGGTCGGAACCCAGTACTTC. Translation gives CASSLGGSGVGTQYF.

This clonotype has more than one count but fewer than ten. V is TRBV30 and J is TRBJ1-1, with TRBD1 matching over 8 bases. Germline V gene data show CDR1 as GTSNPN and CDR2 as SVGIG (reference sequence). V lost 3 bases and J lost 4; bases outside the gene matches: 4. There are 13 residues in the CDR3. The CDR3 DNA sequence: TGTGCCTGGAGCGGGACAGGTACCACTGAAGCTTTCTTT. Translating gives CAWSGTGTTEAFF. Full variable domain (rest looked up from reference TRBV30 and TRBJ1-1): SQTIHQWPATLVQPVGSPLSLECTVEGTSNPNLYWYRQAAGRGLQLLFYSVGIGQISSEVPQNLSASRPQDRQFILSSKKLLLSDSGFYLCAWSGTGTTEAFFGQGTRLTVV.

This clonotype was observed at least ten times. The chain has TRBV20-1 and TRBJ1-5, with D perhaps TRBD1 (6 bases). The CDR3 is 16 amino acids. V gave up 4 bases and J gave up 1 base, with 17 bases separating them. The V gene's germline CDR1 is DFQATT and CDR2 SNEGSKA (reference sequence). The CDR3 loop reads CSANDRRGTSNQPQHF. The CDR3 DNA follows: TGCAGTGCTAACGACAGGAGGGGTACAAGCAATCAGCCCCAGCATTTT.

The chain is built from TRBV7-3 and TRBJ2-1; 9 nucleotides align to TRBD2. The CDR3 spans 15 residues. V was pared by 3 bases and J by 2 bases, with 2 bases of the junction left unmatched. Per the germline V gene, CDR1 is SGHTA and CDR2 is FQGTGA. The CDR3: CASSFSSGTYNEQFF. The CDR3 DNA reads TGTGCCAGCAGCTTTTCTAGCGGGACCTACAATGAGCAGTTCTTC.

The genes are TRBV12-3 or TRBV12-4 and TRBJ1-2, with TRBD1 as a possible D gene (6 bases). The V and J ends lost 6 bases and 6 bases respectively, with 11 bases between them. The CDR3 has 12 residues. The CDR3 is CASSRGHNGYTF. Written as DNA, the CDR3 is TGTGCCAGCAGCCGGGGGCATAATGGCTACACCTTC.